This paragraph reports one T cell receptor beta chain. These data come from a study of shared clonotypes between healthy human individuals. CDR1 is MDHEN, CDR2 SYDVKM, per germline. The CDR3 extends over 15 amino acids. V dropped 5 bases and J dropped 4; count of bases not matched to a gene: 6. The protocol was immunoSEQ multiplex PCR, while the TCRdb copy is restricted to in-frame clones and leaves out a portion. The data show fewer than 1.4 million clones, with roughly 74% seen just once and roughly 0.62% held by the top ten. The chain joins TRBV28 to TRBJ2-3, with 10 bases identical to TRBD1. The sample was memory CD4+ T cells from PBMCs. Subset of the sample: CD45RA-negative fraction. The receptor comes from a man in his late teens or twenties in good health. Some clones in this sample may be carry-over from other donors' samples. CDR3 in amino acids: CASSGRQGASDTQYF. The CDR3 nucleotides read TGTGCCAGCAGTGGAAGACAGGGGGCTTCAGATACGCAGTATTTT.